This T cell receptor (beta chain) was recovered during a study of T cells in Graves' hyperthyroidism and ophthalmopathy. General study results and limits: Blood samples included most of the expanded thyroid clonotypes exceeding 0.001.

RNA transcripts provided the source from which TCR beta CDR3 regions were amplified. First-round RT-PCR of the TCR CDR3 relied on the HTBI primer set. TCRdb called the multiplex PCR reads again in MiXCR, with one record for every CDR3 protein. The sample records approximately 370,000 distinct CDR3 sequences, approximately 18% being singletons. Germline V gene data show CDR1 as SEHNR and CDR2 as FQNEAQ (reference sequence). Trimming cost V 4 bases and J 0 bases, with 13 bases left between them. This CDR3 has 17 amino acids. This clonotype has a handful of counts. As yet, its antigen is unknown. Sequences were obtained from blood. The rearrangement joins TRBV7-9 to TRBJ2-6; D remains unclear. This clonotype was obtained from a woman younger than 45 with Graves' hyperthyroidism that later progressed to Graves' ophthalmopathy. The CDR3 sequence: CASSSLVRTSGANVLTF. CDR3 nucleotide sequence: TGTGCCAGCAGCTCGCTCGTTCGTACCTCTGGGGCCAACGTCCTGACTTTC.